The T cell receptor (beta chain) under discussion was sequenced for a study of shared clonotypes between healthy human individuals. Study observations and caveats: Sampling was confined to blood; repertoires within tissues likely differ. Several donors showed sharing of approximately 5% of naive CD4 clonotypes.

Concerning this clone itself: Its specificity is not known.

TCRdb keeps only in-frame clones here, not all; method: immunoSEQ multiplex PCR. The table shows around 750,000 clones, with about 74% occurring only once. Germline-derived CDR1 and CDR2 are MDHEN and SYDVKM. The CDR3 runs 15 residues. V lost 8 bases, J lost 3 bases, and 18 bases lay in between. V gene TRBV28 combines with J gene TRBJ2-3; D is possibly TRBD1 or TRBD2 (6 bases each). Sequenced material: memory CD4+ T cells sorted from blood. Subset denoted: CD45RA-negative fraction. The source of this sequence is a woman in her twenties or thirties in good health. CDR3 region: CASLSRGRTTDTQYF. CDR3 sequence (DNA): TGTGCCAGCCTGAGTAGGGGGAGGACTACAGATACGCAGTATTTT. Combining the CDR3 with reference TRBV28 and TRBJ2-3 gives the whole variable domain DVKVTQSSRYLVKRTGEKVFLECVQDMDHENMFWYRQDPGLGLRLIYFSYDVKMKEKGDIPEGYSVSREKKERFSLILESASTNQTSMYLCASLSRGRTTDTQYFGPGTRLTVL.